The source of this TCR beta chain is a study of blood T cell repertoires in COVID-19. Whole-study context: Acute and convalescent COVID-19 samples came from the United States, Italy and Spain. From T cells, B-cell-depleted T cells, or PBMCs came the material, which was cDNA or gDNA.

The ends were cut back, 3 bases at V and 12 bases at J, with 14 bases in the middle. The CDR3 spans 12 residues. Germline loops: CDR1 GTSNPN, CDR2 SVGIG (reference sequence). Assay: immunoSEQ multiplex PCR; the TCRdb copy retains only in-frame clones and omits some. The table lists 280,000 or so clones, 85% of them singletons, with 2% to 3% in the top ten. Participants reported their clinical history, and cohort assignment relied on those reports. Before being deemed recovered, Cohort 3 donors had two negative PCRs, clearance, or symptom resolution. The rearrangement uses TRBV30 and TRBJ1-4; no firm D call. Specimen: PBMCs or T cells enriched from blood (not recorded which). This TCR derives from a woman aged 50 to 60 who had recovered from COVID-19. The chain's CDR3 is CAWSMIHGELFF. The CDR3 DNA follows: TGTGCCTGGAGCATGATACACGGGGAACTGTTTTTT.